This entry features one TCR beta chain sequence. This record comes from a study of T-cell memory formation after mild COVID-19. TCRdb re-called the 5' RACE reads with MiXCR, one entry per CDR3 protein. The data show 350,000 to 500,000 distinct CDR3 sequences, around a quarter seen once. The sequencing input was PBMCs or a T cell subset sorted from them (not recorded which). The clonotype was recovered from an adult woman who had mild COVID-19 (a few samples of this study predate the infection). Cell type and time point are not known.

The DNA for the CDR3 is TGTGCCAGCAGTTACAGGACGGGGACGGCGGCAGATACGCAGTATTTT. It is translated as CASSYRTGTAADTQYF. The gene calls are TRBV6-5 and TRBJ2-3; TRBD1 or TRBD2 may be the D gene (5 bases each). Trimming stripped 2 bases from V and 4 bases from J, with 16 bases between. The germline gives CDR1 MNHEY, CDR2 SVGAGI. The CDR3 length is 16 residues.